Each of the 15 T cell receptor beta chains below was sequenced from the same sample in a study of regulatory T cells in long-lasting Graves disease. As to time point: newly diagnosed GD, antithyroid drugs for less than 3 months. The TCR library used RNA extracted from PBMCs. Through Arm-PCR of CDR3 regions and iRepertoire HTBI primers, TCR beta libraries were built. MiXCR, run by TCRdb on the multiplex PCR reads, gives a single entry per CDR3 protein. The data show under 450,000 distinct CDR3 sequences, 15% to 20% seen once. These data are also associated with another study on T cells in Graves' hyperthyroidism and ophthalmopathy.

The specimen comprised peripheral blood mononuclear cells (PBMCs), sampled at new diagnosis, from a patient treated with antithyroid drugs. Receptors were obtained from a woman in her late teens or twenties with Graves disease.

There are many counts of this clonotype. V usage is TRBV7-9 and J usage is TRBJ1-1; D remains unclear. V was shortened by 2 bases and J by 4 bases, with 11 bases between the two germline ends. The CDR3 runs to 14 residues. The germline V gene has CDR1 SEHNR and CDR2 FQNEAQ (reference sequence). CDR3: CASSLPAAGTEAFF. The CDR3, as DNA: TGTGCCAGCAGCTTACCCGCCGCGGGCACTGAAGCTTTCTTT.

Only a few counts were recorded for this clonotype. CDR3 amino acids: CAISGTGVGANVLTF. Here the CDR3 DNA reads TGTGCCATCAGCGGAACAGGGGTTGGGGCCAACGTCCTGACTTTC. The chain carries TRBV10-3 and TRBJ2-6; 7 positions agree with TRBD1. CDR3 length: 15 amino acids. Germline CDR1 and CDR2: ENHRY and SYGVKD. The J segment lost 3 bases and the V segment lost 6 bases, leaving 5 bases of the junction unmatched.

The chain recombines TRBV2 with TRBJ1-2; a weak D match, TRBD1 (6 bases). Trimming shortened V by 6 bases and J by 4 bases, and 15 bases separated the two germline ends. Germline V gives CDR1 SNHLY, CDR2 FYNNEI. The CDR3 spans 14 residues. The CDR3 bases are TGTGCCAGCAGGGTCCGTCGGACAGCCTATGGCTACACCTTC. It encodes CASRVRRTAYGYTF. Full variable domain (missing parts from reference TRBV2 and TRBJ1-2): EPEVTQTPSHQVTQMGQEVILRCVPISNHLYFYWYRQILGQKVEFLVSFYNNEISEKSEIFDDQFSVERPDGSNFTLKIRSTKLEDSAMYFCASRVRRTAYGYTFGSGTRLTVV.

The J gene is TRBJ1-5, the V gene TRBV3-1, with D possibly TRBD1 on 6 matching bases. The V and J ends lost 1 base and 7 bases respectively, with 11 bases between them. The CDR3 is 14 residues long. The germline V gene encodes CDR1 LGHDT and CDR2 YNNKEL (reference sequence). CDR3 DNA: TGTGCCAGCAGCCAAGCAGGGGTTAGCCAGCCCCAGCATTTT. This encodes CASSQAGVSQPQHF.

This clonotype was detected ten times or more. The genes are TRBV19 and TRBJ1-1; 7 nucleotides agree with TRBD1. The V segment lost 4 bases and the J segment 5 bases; nucleotides outside the gene matches: 7. Germline CDR1 is LNHDA and CDR2 is SQIVND (reference sequence). The CDR3 is 14 amino acids. The CDR3 reads CASSNYRGGTEAFF. The CDR3 DNA reads as TGTGCCAGTAGTAACTACAGGGGTGGAACTGAAGCTTTCTTT.

This clonotype appeared many times. The chain combines TRBV3-1 with TRBJ2-2, with D possibly matching TRBD2 (7 bases). Germline lookup yields CDR1 LGHDT and CDR2 YNNKEL (reference sequence). V dropped 0 bases and J dropped 3 bases, with 14 bases sitting between them. The CDR3 is made up of 17 amino acids. CDR3 coding DNA: TGTGCCAGCAGCCAAGATCGGGCGGGGGCCCACACCGGGGAGCTGTTTTTT. Protein product: CASSQDRAGAHTGELFF.

The genes are TRBV6-1 and TRBJ1-5, with TRBD1 matching over 7 bases. Germline CDR1 and CDR2: MNHNS and SASEGT. The junction had 12 bases not matched to a gene; V was cut back by 6 bases and J by 7 bases. CDR3 length equals 15 residues. CDR3 protein: CASRSTGSPSQPQHF. CDR3 DNA sequence: TGTGCCAGCAGATCGACAGGGAGCCCGAGCCAGCCCCAGCATTTT.

In regard to this clonotype: A much larger clone is a single base away; this may be a read error. The chain carries TRBV5-1 and TRBJ2-7, with 10 bases fitting TRBD2. V was clipped by 4 bases and J by 5 bases; unmatched bases: 15. This CDR3 comprises 17 residues. Germline V gene sequence: CDR1 SGHRS, CDR2 YFSETQ. In nucleotides, the CDR3 is TGCGCCAGCAGCGGGGGACCAGCGGGAGGGTCGGACCACGAGCAGTACTTC. This sequence encodes CASSGGPAGGSDHEQYF. Supplemented by reference TRBV5-1 and TRBJ2-7, the full variable domain reads KAGVTQTPRYLIKTRGQQVTLSCSPISGHRSVSWYQQTPGQGLQFLFEYFSETQRNKGNFPGRFSGRQFSNSRSEMNVSTLELGDSALYLCASSGGPAGGSDHEQYFGPGTRLTVT.

There are many counts of this clonotype. The chain joins TRBV18 to TRBJ1-2; D possibly corresponds to TRBD1 (6 bases). The CDR3 runs 15 residues. CDR1 and CDR2 from the germline V gene are KGHSH and LQKENI. Trimming removed 3 bases at V and 7 bases at J, with 18 bases between. The chain's CDR3 is CASSPYTGSDAGYTF. The CDR3 DNA sequence: TGTGCCAGCTCACCTTATACAGGGTCGGACGCTGGCTACACCTTC.

Note on this clonotype: A much more abundant neighbour one base away suggests this may be a read error. The chain employs TRBV18 and TRBJ2-6; D perhaps matches TRBD1 (5 bases). Germline loops: CDR1 KGHSH, CDR2 LQKENI. The length of the CDR3 is 13 residues. CDR3 amino acids: CASSNSGANILTF. As DNA, the CDR3 is TGTGCCAGCTCTAACTCTGGGGCCAACATCCTGACTTTC. The variable domain in full, with the rest retrieved from reference TRBV18 and TRBJ2-6, is NAGVMQNPRHLVRRRGQEARLRCSPMKGHSHVYWYRQLPEEGLKFMVYLQKENIIDESGMPKERFSAEFPKEGPSILRIQQVVRGDSAAYFCASSNSGANILTFGAGSRLTVL.

Ten or more counts support this clonotype. CDR3 bases: TGTGCCAGCAGTCTTGGGGTGGGGGCGAACACAGATACGCAGTATTTT. Translated, it gives CASSLGVGANTDTQYF. This sequence joins TRBV12-3 or TRBV12-4 and TRBJ2-3; TRBD1 might be the D (6 bases). V lost 5 bases, J lost 2 bases, and 17 bases lay in between. The CDR3 is made up of 16 amino acids.

This clonotype has ten or more counts. The V and J genes are TRBV27 and TRBJ2-5; the D gene could be TRBD1 or TRBD2 (5 bases each). CDR1 is MNHEY and CDR2 is SMNVEV in the germline V gene (reference sequence). V dropped 7 bases and J dropped 6 bases, with 9 bases sitting between them. CDR3 length: 11 residues. This CDR3 reads CASNGGQTQYF. The DNA of the CDR3 is TGTGCCAGCAATGGGGGACAGACCCAGTACTTC.

The CDR3 sequence is CASHRDSNNEQFF. The CDR3, as DNA: TGTGCCAGTCACCGGGACAGTAACAATGAGCAGTTCTTC. The V call is TRBV7-9, the J call TRBJ2-1; the match to TRBD1 covers 7 bases. Germline V lookup: CDR1 SEHNR, CDR2 FQNEAQ (reference sequence). Germline trimming cut 9 bases from V and 5 bases from J; bases unmatched to any gene: 7. CDR3 length equals 13 residues. Based on the CDR3 plus reference TRBV7-9 and TRBJ2-1, the full variable domain is DTGVSQNPRHKITKRGQNVTFRCDPISEHNRLYWYRQTLGQGPEFLTYFQNEAQLEKSRLLSDRFSAERPKGSFSTLEIQRTEQGDSAMYLCASHRDSNNEQFFGPGTRLTVL.

This chain joins TRBV5-1 and TRBJ2-7; 8 bases line up with TRBD1. Germline trimming cut 3 bases from V and 0 bases from J; bases unmatched to any gene: 5. This CDR3 is 15 amino acids long. CDR1 SGHRS and CDR2 YFSETQ come from the germline V gene. CDR3 amino acids: CASSSTGVGSYEQYF. CDR3 in DNA: TGCGCCAGCAGCTCGACAGGGGTGGGCTCCTACGAGCAGTACTTC.

This clonotype was recorded many times. This chain joins TRBV5-5 and TRBJ2-5, with TRBD1 matching 10 bases. The CDR3 spans 15 residues. The junction had 6 bases not matched to a gene; V was cut back by 2 bases and J by 5 bases. CDR1 is SGHKS, CDR2 YYEKEE, per germline (reference sequence). The DNA of the CDR3 is TGTGCCAGCAGCTTCCTGGGACAGGGGATGGAGACCCAGTACTTC. Encoded protein: CASSFLGQGMETQYF. The full variable domain, rest sourced from reference TRBV5-5 and TRBJ2-5, is DAGVTQSPTHLIKTRGQQVTLRCSPISGHKSVSWYQQVLGQGPQFIFQYYEKEERGRGNFPDRFSARQFPNYSSELNVNALLLGDSALYLCASSFLGQGMETQYFGPGTRLLVL.